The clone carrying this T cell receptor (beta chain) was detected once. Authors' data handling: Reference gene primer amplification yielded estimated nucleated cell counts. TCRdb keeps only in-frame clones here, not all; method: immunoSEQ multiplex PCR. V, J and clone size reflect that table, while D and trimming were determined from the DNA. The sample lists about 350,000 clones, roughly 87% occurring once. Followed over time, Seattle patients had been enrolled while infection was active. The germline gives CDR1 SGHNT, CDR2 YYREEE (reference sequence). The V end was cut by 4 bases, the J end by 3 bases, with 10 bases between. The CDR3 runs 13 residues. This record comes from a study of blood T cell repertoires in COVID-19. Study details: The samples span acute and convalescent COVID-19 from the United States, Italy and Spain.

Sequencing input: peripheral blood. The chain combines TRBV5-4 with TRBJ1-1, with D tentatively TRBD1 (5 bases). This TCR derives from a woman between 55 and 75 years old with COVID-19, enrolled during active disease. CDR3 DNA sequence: TGTGCCAGCAGCCCGATAGGGGACACTGAAGCTTTCTTT. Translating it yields CASSPIGDTEAFF.